Here is one T cell receptor beta chain with its context. TCRdb reanalysed the RT-PCR reads using MiXCR and keeps one entry per CDR3 protein. In the table there are about 570,000 distinct CDR3 sequences, about 10% of which are singletons. This specimen comes from a study of response to subunit inactivated influenza vaccine. V was trimmed by 1 base and J by 0 bases, leaving 10 bases between them. CDR3 length: 15 amino acids. These data also featured in a second study, about T cells expressing NK-cell markers. As reported in that work: Scientists made TCR beta cDNA using 5'RACE template switching with UMIs.

The chain employs TRBV12-3 or TRBV12-4 and TRBJ2-7, with D maybe TRBD2 (5 bases). This clonotype originated in a man aged 50-60 years who received an inactivated influenza vaccine. The sequences come from PBMCs from blood, collected on the day of vaccination. The CDR3 sequence is CASSLGMGASYEQYF. The CDR3 DNA follows: TGTGCCAGCAGTTTAGGCATGGGAGCCTCCTACGAGCAGTACTTC.